The 19 T cell receptor beta chains below were found in one sample sequenced in a study of blood T cell repertoires in COVID-19. Generated by immunoSEQ multiplex PCR, the TCRdb table keeps only in-frame clones and is missing some. The table has roughly 700,000 clones, around 89% seen once. Sequences were obtained from peripheral blood. The receptors were sampled from a young woman with acute or convalescent COVID-19.

The chain links TRBV11-2 to TRBJ2-1; 7 positions agree with TRBD1. Germline CDR1 and CDR2: SGHAT and FQNNGV. J lost 5 bases, V lost 4 bases, and 5 bases had no gene match. The CDR3 is 14 amino acids. CDR3 sequence reads: CASSSGQANNEQFF. The CDR3, as DNA: TGTGCCAGCAGCTCCGGACAGGCAAACAATGAGCAGTTCTTC.

Only a few counts were recorded for this clone. The V gene is TRBV5-1, the J gene TRBJ2-1; D is undetermined. This CDR3 spans 14 amino acids. Germline V gene lookup returns CDR1 SGHRS and CDR2 YFSETQ. Trimming stripped 2 bases from V and 3 bases from J, with 9 bases between. The CDR3 loop is CASSLTTRYNEQFF. The CDR3 DNA reads TGCGCCAGCAGCTTAACTACTCGCTACAATGAGCAGTTCTTC.

The gene calls are TRBV12-3 or TRBV12-4 and TRBJ2-2; D is undetermined. V was cut by 7 bases and J by 4 bases, with 7 bases left in between. The CDR3 sequence is 12 residues long. Here the CDR3 reads CASTRTTGELFF. Here the CDR3 DNA reads TGTGCCAGCACCAGAACCACCGGGGAGCTGTTTTTT.

The chain links TRBV27 to TRBJ2-3, with 9 bases aligning to TRBD2. CDR1 is MNHEY, CDR2 SMNVEV, per germline (reference sequence). The CDR3 is 13 amino acids. Unmatched junction bases numbered 4, after V lost 6 bases and J lost 6 bases. The CDR3 DNA sequence: TGTGCCAGCAGGAATAGCGGGGGTGATACGCAGTATTTT. Translated: CASRNSGGDTQYF.

The chain couples TRBV29-1 to TRBJ1-3; TRBD1 agrees at 7 bases. There are 17 residues in the CDR3. The V gene's germline CDR1 is SQVTM and CDR2 ANQGSEA. V lost 1 base, J lost 2 bases, and 11 bases stayed unmatched. CDR3 sequence: CSVEVGPRGFPGNTIYF. In DNA, the CDR3 is TGCAGCGTTGAAGTGGGACCCAGGGGGTTTCCTGGAAACACCATATATTTT.

Written as DNA, the CDR3 is TGTGCCAGCAGTTGGAGCGTGAACACTGAAGCTTTCTTT. Residues: CASSWSVNTEAFF. V usage is TRBV7-2 and J usage is TRBJ1-1; D gene ambiguous. V was clipped by 6 bases and J by 0 bases, with 8 bases between them. Germline V gives CDR1 SGHTA, CDR2 FQGNSA. This CDR3 is built from 13 residues.

This clone was seen a handful of times. The genes are TRBV4-1 and TRBJ1-6; 11 bases line up with TRBD1. V was clipped by 0 bases and J by 6 bases; unmatched bases: 1. The CDR3 is 16 amino acids. Looked up from germline, CDR1 is MGHRA and CDR2 is YSYEKL. CDR3 residues: CASSQEGQGGNSPLHF. The CDR3 nucleotides read TGCGCCAGCAGCCAAGAGGGACAGGGGGGTAATTCACCCCTCCACTTT.

J is TRBJ1-2 and V is TRBV9; TRBD1 agrees at 7 bases. From germline, CDR1 is SGDLS and CDR2 YYNGEE. The trim removed 3 bases at V and 6 bases at J, leaving 5 bases unmatched. The CDR3 is made up of 13 amino acids. Here the CDR3 reads CASSDDREDGYTF. In DNA form, the CDR3 reads TGTGCCAGCAGCGATGACAGGGAGGATGGCTACACCTTC.

This clone was detected only a few times. V is TRBV2 and J is TRBJ1-2; perhaps TRBD1 as D (6 bases). The CDR3 has 14 amino acids. Trimming removed 2 bases at V and 6 bases at J, with 13 bases between. Germline V gene lookup returns CDR1 SNHLY and CDR2 FYNNEI. As DNA, the CDR3 is TGTGCCAGCAGTGAACAGGGGCTGGGCAATGGCTACACCTTC. This sequence encodes CASSEQGLGNGYTF.

The chain has TRBV25-1 and TRBJ1-6; 10 nucleotides match TRBD1. The CDR3 extends over 16 amino acids. The germline V gene encodes CDR1 MGHDK and CDR2 SYGVNS. Trimming removed 6 bases from V and 7 bases from J; junction bases left unmatched: 9. The CDR3 nucleotides read TGTGCCAGCAGGGGGGTCCGGGACAGGGGCAATTCACCCCTCCACTTT. Protein product: CASRGVRDRGNSPLHF.

V is TRBV11-3 and J is TRBJ2-3; perhaps TRBD2 as D (5 bases). V lost 3 bases, J lost 6 bases, and 16 bases lay in between. CDR3 size: 15 residues. In germline, CDR1 is SGHNT, CDR2 YENEEA. CDR3 region: CASSFRTGLADTQYF. CDR3 bases: TGTGCCAGCAGCTTTAGGACCGGGTTAGCGGATACGCAGTATTTT.

The J gene is TRBJ2-4, the V gene TRBV19, with a weak D call TRBD2 (6 bases). Trimming removed 10 bases at V and 10 bases at J, with 17 bases between. The CDR3 is made up of 12 amino acids. Germline CDR1 LNHDA, CDR2 SQIVND (reference sequence). In DNA, the CDR3 is TGTGCCACCTCCAAGGGACTTACGATTCAGTACTTC. Protein sequence: CATSKGLTIQYF.

The chain carries TRBV7-9 and TRBJ1-5; TRBD1 is a possible D gene (5 bases). The V gene's germline CDR1 is SEHNR and CDR2 FQNEAQ (reference sequence). V was cut by 1 base and J by 0 bases, with 13 bases left in between. The length of the CDR3 is 17 residues. The CDR3 here is CASSLGQGPYSNQPQHF. CDR3 DNA sequence: TGTGCCAGCAGCTTAGGGCAGGGTCCCTATAGCAATCAGCCCCAGCATTTT.

The chain combines TRBV27 with TRBJ2-7; possibly TRBD1 for D (5 bases). Trimming removed 5 bases from V and 6 bases from J, with 14 bases in between. The CDR3 is made up of 13 amino acids. The germline gives CDR1 MNHEY, CDR2 SMNVEV (reference sequence). The CDR3: CASSIRTFGEQYF. CDR3 nucleotide sequence: TGTGCCAGCAGTATCAGGACATTCGGCGAGCAGTACTTC.

The V call is TRBV29-1, the J call TRBJ2-7; D is perhaps TRBD2 (5 bases). This CDR3 is 15 amino acids long. CDR1 is SQVTM and CDR2 is ANQGSEA in the germline V gene. Between the trimmed V and J ends, which lost 4 bases and 0 bases, there was a span of 16 bases. CDR3 nucleotides: TGCAGCGTTGGACGAGGGAGTATGAGCTCCTACGAGCAGTACTTC. Translation: CSVGRGSMSSYEQYF.

This sequence joins TRBV2 and TRBJ2-3, with 7 bases matching TRBD1. The CDR3 runs to 16 residues. The ends lost 1 base at V and 3 bases at J; junction bases unmatched: 7. Looked up from germline, CDR1 is SNHLY and CDR2 is FYNNEI. CDR3 DNA: TGTGCCAGCAGTGAAGACGGGACAGCTTTGACAGATACGCAGTATTTT. Translating gives CASSEDGTALTDTQYF. Full variable domain (rest looked up from reference TRBV2 and TRBJ2-3): EPEVTQTPSHQVTQMGQEVILRCVPISNHLYFYWYRQILGQKVEFLVSFYNNEISEKSEIFDDQFSVERPDGSNFTLKIRSTKLEDSAMYFCASSEDGTALTDTQYFGPGTRLTVL.

The chain employs TRBV24-1 and TRBJ1-4; D is uncertain. The CDR3 loop spans 11 amino acids. The germline V and J ends were trimmed by 4 bases and 8 bases, with 4 bases remaining between them. Germline CDR1 is KGHDR and CDR2 is SFDVKD. In DNA form, the CDR3 reads TGTGCCACCAGTGACACAGAAAAACTGTTTTTT. Translated, it gives CATSDTEKLFF.

The rearrangement joins TRBV5-1 to TRBJ2-1; 9 nucleotides agree with TRBD2. The CDR3 contains 15 residues. J gave up 0 bases and V 3 bases, and 1 base lay outside the gene matches. Germline assignment: CDR1 SGHRS and CDR2 YFSETQ. The CDR3 DNA reads TGCGCCAGCAGCTCTAGCGGGGACTCCTACAATGAGCAGTTCTTC. Amino acids: CASSSSGDSYNEQFF.

The chain joins TRBV30 to TRBJ2-5; D is possibly TRBD2 (5 bases). The V gene lost 2 bases and the J gene lost 4 bases, with 11 bases spanning the gap. Germline V gene sequence: CDR1 GTSNPN, CDR2 SVGIG (reference sequence). There are 13 residues in the CDR3. The CDR3 DNA sequence: TGTGCCTGGAGTTTAGGGAGAGCAGAGACCCAGTACTTC. As protein: CAWSLGRAETQYF.